In this sample, the clone carrying this T cell receptor (beta chain) turned up a few times. Its cognate antigen is unknown. These data are taken from a study of T cell repertoires in cytomegalovirus infection. Study as a whole: Public TCR beta signatures were indicative of both CMV infection and a matching HLA type.

TCRdb itself ran the reads through MiXCR, one entry per CDR3 protein. The sample holds approximately 730,000 distinct CDR3 sequences; under 35% are singletons and the top ten take around 12%. The specimen comprised cultured CD8+ T cells from PBMCs, sampled from culture after CMV antigen stimulation. This TCR came from a human donor in good health (CMV status not recorded). Some clones in this sample may be carry-over from other donors' samples.

CDR3 amino acids: CASSQYQGVNQPQHF. DNA of the CDR3: TGCGCCAGCAGCCAATACCAGGGGGTTAATCAGCCCCAGCATTTT. The chain uses TRBV4-1 and TRBJ1-5; 7 positions match TRBD1. Germline assignment: CDR1 MGHRA and CDR2 YSYEKL. With 2 bases clipped from V and 4 bases from J, the junction kept 5 bases outside the gene matches. The CDR3 consists of 15 residues.